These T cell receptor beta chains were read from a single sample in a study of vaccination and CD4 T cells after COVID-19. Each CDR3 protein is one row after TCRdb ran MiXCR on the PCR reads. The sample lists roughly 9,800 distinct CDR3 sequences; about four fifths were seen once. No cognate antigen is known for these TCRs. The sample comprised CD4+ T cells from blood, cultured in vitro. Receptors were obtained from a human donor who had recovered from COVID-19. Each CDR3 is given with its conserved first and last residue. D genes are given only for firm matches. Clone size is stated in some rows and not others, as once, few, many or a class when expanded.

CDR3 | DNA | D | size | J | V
CATSGSPGQGVIYSNQPQHF | TGTGCCACCAGTGGCTCTCCCGGACAGGGTGTAATATATAGCAATCAGCCCCAGCATTTT | TRBD1 | . | TRBJ1-5 | TRBV24-1
CSASRDPNYGYTF | TGCAGTGCTAGTCGGGACCCCAACTATGGCTACACCTTC | . | . | TRBJ1-2 | TRBV20-1
CSASLGRAKNIQYF | TGCAGTGCTAGTCTAGGGAGAGCCAAAAACATTCAGTACTTC | . | . | TRBJ2-4 | TRBV20-1
CATSDLRGVGNTEAFF | TGTGCCACCAGTGATTTAAGGGGGGTCGGAAACACTGAAGCTTTCTTT | . | . | TRBJ1-1 | TRBV24-1
CASSPRGQARRSDTQYF | TGTGCCAGCAGTCCAAGGGGACAGGCAAGAAGGTCAGATACGCAGTATTTT | TRBD1 | . | TRBJ2-3 | TRBV28
CASSSNRGLFF | TGTGCCAGCAGCTCGAACCGGGGCCTATTCTTC | . | . | TRBJ1-2 | TRBV7-2
CASSFGTGKGNTIYF | TGTGCCAGCAGTTTCGGGACAGGGAAAGGAAACACCATATATTTT | TRBD1 | . | TRBJ1-3 | TRBV6-5
CSANRETGGEGFYQPQHF | TGCAGTGCTAATCGAGAAACAGGGGGCGAAGGTTTTTATCAGCCCCAGCATTTT | TRBD1 | few | TRBJ1-5 | TRBV20-1
CASQWGALGGYTF | TGTGCCAGTCAATGGGGGGCCCTGGGCGGCTACACCTTC | . | . | TRBJ1-2 | TRBV25-1
CASSPGGIWEQFF | TGTGCCAGCAGCCCGGGGGGGATTTGGGAGCAGTTCTTC | TRBD2 | . | TRBJ2-1 | TRBV6-1
CSALTPGPYGQPQHF | TGCAGTGCTTTGACACCCGGGCCCTATGGTCAGCCCCAGCATTTT | . | . | TRBJ1-5 | TRBV20-1
CATSRVFSYEQYF | TGTGCCACCAGCAGAGTGTTTTCCTACGAGCAGTACTTC | . | few | TRBJ2-7 | TRBV15
CSAGGRGGQPQHF | TGCAGTGCGGGAGGCAGGGGAGGGCAGCCCCAGCATTTT | . | . | TRBJ1-5 | TRBV20-1
CASSGGQARGITDTQYF | TGTGCCAGCAGTGGGGGACAGGCAAGGGGGATAACAGATACGCAGTATTTT | TRBD1 | few | TRBJ2-3 | TRBV28
CATSTRTGGAEQYF | TGTGCCACCAGCACACGGACAGGGGGGGCCGAGCAGTACTTC | TRBD1 | once | TRBJ2-7 | TRBV15
CASSHPRGTLIYEQYF | TGTGCCAGCAGTCACCCGAGGGGGACTCTAATCTACGAGCAGTACTTC | . | . | TRBJ2-7 | TRBV28
CASIRPGQGTEAFF | TGTGCCAGTATTAGGCCGGGACAGGGAACTGAAGCTTTCTTT | TRBD1 | . | TRBJ1-1 | TRBV19
CASSLVRSGYTF | TGTGCCAGCAGCTTAGTTCGGTCTGGCTACACCTTC | . | . | TRBJ1-2 | TRBV7-9
CATSDQGGFSSYNEQFF | TGTGCCACCAGTGATCAGGGGGGGTTTAGCTCCTACAATGAGCAGTTCTTC | . | . | TRBJ2-1 | TRBV24-1
CASSLWTSGRAGDEQYF | TGTGCCAGCAGCTTATGGACTAGCGGGAGGGCCGGGGACGAGCAGTACTTC | TRBD2 | medium-sized | TRBJ2-7 | TRBV7-9
CASRPTSGFLEQYF | TGTGCCAGCAGACCGACTAGCGGATTCCTAGAGCAGTACTTC | TRBD2 | . | TRBJ2-7 | TRBV7-2
CASSLGQLLSTDTQYF | TGTGCCAGCAGTTTAGGGCAGCTCCTGAGCACAGATACGCAGTATTTT | . | medium-sized | TRBJ2-3 | TRBV27
CASSFSGAKKTYEQYF | TGTGCCAGCAGTTTTTCGGGGGCTAAAAAAACCTACGAGCAGTACTTC | . | . | TRBJ2-7 | TRBV12-3/TRBV12-4
CASSLMTGGNQPQHF | TGTGCCAGCAGTCTTATGACAGGGGGCAATCAGCCCCAGCATTTT | TRBD1 | . | TRBJ1-5 | TRBV6-2/TRBV6-3
CSASPDDRGVKETQYF | TGCAGTGCTTCACCTGATGACAGGGGGGTAAAAGAGACCCAGTACTTC | TRBD1 | . | TRBJ2-5 | TRBV20-1
CASRRGGGMNTEAFF | TGTGCCAGTAGGAGAGGGGGTGGAATGAACACTGAAGCTTTCTTT | . | . | TRBJ1-1 | TRBV19
CASSKPLGPESTDTQYF | TGTGCCAGCAGCAAACCTCTGGGGCCGGAGAGCACAGATACGCAGTATTTT | . | . | TRBJ2-3 | TRBV21-1
CASSTQATLEAFF | TGTGCCAGCAGCACCCAAGCTACACTTGAAGCTTTCTTT | . | few | TRBJ1-1 | TRBV7-8
CASLGRDYHDTGELFF | TGTGCCAGTCTGGGAAGGGACTACCATGACACCGGGGAGCTGTTTTTT | TRBD2 | . | TRBJ2-2 | TRBV19
CSATPGNQNTEAFF | TGCAGTGCCACGCCAGGGAACCAGAACACTGAAGCTTTCTTT | . | . | TRBJ1-1 | TRBV20-1
CASSEGTSADTQYF | TGTGCCAGCAGCGAGGGGACTAGCGCAGATACGCAGTATTTT | TRBD2 | . | TRBJ2-3 | TRBV6-4
CASSPKPFDGNQPQHF | TGTGCCAGCAGTCCCAAGCCCTTTGATGGCAATCAGCCCCAGCATTTT | . | few | TRBJ1-5 | TRBV28
CSARDVASGKPQHF | TGCAGTGCTAGAGACGTGGCCTCGGGAAAGCCCCAGCATTTT | . | large | TRBJ1-5 | TRBV20-1
CASSRGLADTQYF | TGTGCCAGCTCGCGAGGACTAGCCGACACGCAGTATTTT | TRBD2 | . | TRBJ2-3 | TRBV19
CASSKLLVGPYTF | TGTGCCAGCAGTAAATTGCTCGTCGGCCCCTACACCTTC | . | . | TRBJ1-2 | TRBV6-1
CASSSPRGNNQPQHF | TGTGCCAGCAGTTCCCCCCGGGGTAACAATCAGCCCCAGCATTTT | . | . | TRBJ1-5 | TRBV28
CASSYHTATYPPQHF | TGTGCCAGCAGTTATCACACAGCTACCTATCCGCCCCAGCATTTT | . | . | TRBJ1-5 | TRBV6-2/TRBV6-3
CSLLDSRWDQPQHF | TGCAGCCTCTTGGACAGTCGGTGGGATCAGCCCCAGCATTTT | . | . | TRBJ1-5 | TRBV20-1
CASFTGSTDTQYF | TGTGCCAGCTTTACAGGGAGCACAGATACGCAGTATTTT | . | few | TRBJ2-3 | TRBV6-2/TRBV6-3
CSATGLAGVLTDTQYF | TGCAGTGCTACCGGACTAGCGGGGGTGCTTACAGATACGCAGTATTTT | TRBD2 | . | TRBJ2-3 | TRBV20-1
CASSPGTGSYNSPLHF | TGTGCCAGCAGCCCGGGGACAGGCTCCTATAATTCACCCCTCCACTTT | TRBD1 | . | TRBJ1-6 | TRBV11-2